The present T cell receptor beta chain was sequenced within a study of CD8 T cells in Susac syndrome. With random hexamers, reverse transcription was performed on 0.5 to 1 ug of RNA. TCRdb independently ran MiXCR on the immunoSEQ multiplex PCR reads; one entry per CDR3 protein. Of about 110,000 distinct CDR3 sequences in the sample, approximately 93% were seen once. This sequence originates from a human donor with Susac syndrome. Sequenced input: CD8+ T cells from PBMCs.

CDR3 protein: CASSVGNREYTEAFF. As DNA, the CDR3 is TGTGCCAGCAGTGTTGGCAACAGGGAATACACTGAAGCTTTCTTT. The chain uses TRBV6-1 and TRBJ1-1, with D possibly matching TRBD1 (6 bases). The CDR3 covers 15 residues. Germline assignment: CDR1 MNHNS and CDR2 SASEGT. Trimming removed 4 bases at V and 3 bases at J, with 15 bases between.